This T cell receptor (beta chain) was recovered during a study of cytomegalovirus exposure and HLA in healthy donors. The overall study: Across 300 to 400 genotyped donors, more than 75% landed in the Caucasian-associated ancestry cluster.

PCR was performed using 60 Vbeta and 13 Jbeta primers. Some clones are missing from TCRdb's copy, which holds only in-frame ones; the method was immunoSEQ multiplex PCR. The repertoire includes 90,000 to 130,000 clones, approximately 83% of them detected once, and more than 1.5% sits in the top ten. Findings of the study overall: Later analysis showed most CMV-associated TCR beta chains appearing HLA-restricted. Productive status was seen about 87% or about 30% of the time for most TCR beta V segments in an earlier analysis. In a later analysis, across HLA loci, associated TCR counts were highest for DRB1, lowest for HLA-C.

As regards this clone: Its antigen is undetermined.

CDR3 size: 16 residues. Germline lookup yields CDR1 SQVTM and CDR2 ANQGSEA. With 1 base removed from V and 4 bases from J, the gap between germline ends came to 19 bases. The sequence came from a man aged 40-55 years in good health and CMV-seronegative. The J gene is TRBJ1-2, the V gene TRBV29-1; maybe TRBD1 (5 bases). Sequencing was done on a sample of PBMCs. Here the CDR3 reads CSVEGFGAGMSYGYTF. Here the CDR3 DNA reads TGCAGCGTTGAAGGGTTTGGGGCGGGGATGAGCTATGGCTACACCTTC.